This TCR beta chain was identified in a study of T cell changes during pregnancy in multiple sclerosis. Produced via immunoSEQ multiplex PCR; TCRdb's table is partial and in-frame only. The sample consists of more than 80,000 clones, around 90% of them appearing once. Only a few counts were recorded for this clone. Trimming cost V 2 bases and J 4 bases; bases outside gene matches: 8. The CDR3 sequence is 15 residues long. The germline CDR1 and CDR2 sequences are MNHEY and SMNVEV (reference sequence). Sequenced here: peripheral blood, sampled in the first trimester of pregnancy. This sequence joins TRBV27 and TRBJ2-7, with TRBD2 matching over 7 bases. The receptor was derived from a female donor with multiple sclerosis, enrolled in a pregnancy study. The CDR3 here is CASSLGRELPYEQYF. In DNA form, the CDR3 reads TGTGCCAGCAGTTTAGGGCGGGAGTTACCATACGAGCAGTACTTC.